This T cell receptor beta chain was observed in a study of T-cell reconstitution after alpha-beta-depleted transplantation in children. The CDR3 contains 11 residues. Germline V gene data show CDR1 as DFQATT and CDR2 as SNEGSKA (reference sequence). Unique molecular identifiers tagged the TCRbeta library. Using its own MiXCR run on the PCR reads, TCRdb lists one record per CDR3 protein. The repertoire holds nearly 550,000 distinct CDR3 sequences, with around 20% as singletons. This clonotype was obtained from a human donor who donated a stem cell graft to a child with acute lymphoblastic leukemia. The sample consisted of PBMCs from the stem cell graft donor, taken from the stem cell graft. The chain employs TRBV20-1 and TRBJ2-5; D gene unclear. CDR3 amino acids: CSAVFIETQYF. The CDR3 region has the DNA TGCAGCGCCGTCTTCATAGAGACCCAGTACTTC.